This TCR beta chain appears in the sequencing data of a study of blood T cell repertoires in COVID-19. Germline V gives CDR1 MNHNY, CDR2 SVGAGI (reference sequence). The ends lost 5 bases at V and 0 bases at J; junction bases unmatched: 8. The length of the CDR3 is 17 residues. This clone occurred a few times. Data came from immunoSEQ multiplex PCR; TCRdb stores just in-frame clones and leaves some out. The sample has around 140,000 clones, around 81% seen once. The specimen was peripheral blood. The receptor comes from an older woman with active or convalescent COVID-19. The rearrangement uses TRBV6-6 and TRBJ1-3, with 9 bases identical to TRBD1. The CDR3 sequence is CASSRTGVPHSGNTIYF. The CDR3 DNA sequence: TGTGCCAGCAGTCGGACAGGGGTCCCTCACTCTGGAAACACCATATATTTT.